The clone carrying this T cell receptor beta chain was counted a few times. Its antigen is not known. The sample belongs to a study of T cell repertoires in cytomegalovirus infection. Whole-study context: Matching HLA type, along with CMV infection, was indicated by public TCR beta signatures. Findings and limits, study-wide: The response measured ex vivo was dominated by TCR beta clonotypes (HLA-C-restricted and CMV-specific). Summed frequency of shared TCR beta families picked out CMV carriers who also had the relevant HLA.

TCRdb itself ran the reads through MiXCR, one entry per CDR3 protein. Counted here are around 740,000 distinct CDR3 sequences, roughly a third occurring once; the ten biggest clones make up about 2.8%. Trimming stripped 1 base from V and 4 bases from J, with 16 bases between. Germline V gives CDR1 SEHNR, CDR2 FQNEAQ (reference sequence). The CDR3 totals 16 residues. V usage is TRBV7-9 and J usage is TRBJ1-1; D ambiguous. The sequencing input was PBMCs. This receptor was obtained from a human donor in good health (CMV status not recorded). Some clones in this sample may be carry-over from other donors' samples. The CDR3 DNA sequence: TGTGCCAGCAGCTTAGTGGCCAGCCTGGATCCCACTGAAGCTTTCTTT. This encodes CASSLVASLDPTEAFF.